The present TCR beta chain was sequenced within a study of T-cell reconstitution after alpha-beta-depleted transplantation in children. Construction of the TCRbeta library involved unique molecular identifiers. MiXCR, run by TCRdb on the PCR reads, gives a single entry per CDR3 protein. The table has over 550,000 distinct CDR3 sequences, more than 9% seen once. This clonotype was observed many times. The ends were cut back, 3 bases at V and 6 bases at J, with 16 bases in the middle. The CDR3 loop spans 14 amino acids. Per the germline V gene, CDR1 is SQVTM and CDR2 is ANQGSEA. This TCR derives from a human donor who donated a stem cell graft to a child with acute myeloid leukemia. Here the sequenced sample was PBMCs from the stem cell graft donor, taken from the stem cell graft. The chain couples TRBV29-1 to TRBJ2-3; D may be TRBD2 (6 bases). CDR3 DNA: TGCAGCGTTGACCCGGGGGACGGGACGGATACGCAGTATTTT. This gives the protein CSVDPGDGTDTQYF.